This is a list of T cell receptor beta chains from one sample in a study of identical twins. TCRdb called the 5' RACE reads again in MiXCR, with one record for every CDR3 protein. The profile covers just under 550,000 distinct CDR3 sequences, with 13% to 15% appearing a single time and 0.44% taken by the ten largest. These data also formed part of another study, on yellow fever vaccine responses in identical twins.

Sequencing was carried out using CD4+ T cells sorted from blood. The receptors derive from a woman aged 18-29 years in good health. CDR3s include the opening cysteine and the closing phenylalanine or tryptophan. A D gene is named only where the DNA matches it firmly. Some rows have no size entry. The others give once, few or many, or a class for an expanded clone.

clone_size: few; j_call: TRBJ1-2; d_call: -; v_call: TRBV5-1; cdr3_nt: TGCGCCAGCAGCTTGTTGCCAGGGTCCTATGGCTACACCTTC; cdr3_aa: CASSLLPGSYGYTF
clone_size: -; j_call: TRBJ1-6; d_call: -; v_call: TRBV9; cdr3_nt: TGTGCCAGCAGCAGAGCTGAATATAATTCACCCCTCCACTTT; cdr3_aa: CASSRAEYNSPLHF
clone_size: -; j_call: TRBJ1-2; d_call: -; v_call: TRBV29-1; cdr3_nt: TGCAGCGTCGGCAGGACAGTGGAAGCTAACTATGGCTACACCTTC; cdr3_aa: CSVGRTVEANYGYTF
clone_size: -; j_call: TRBJ2-1; d_call: -; v_call: TRBV3-1; cdr3_nt: TGTGCCAGCAGCCAAACTCAGAGCTCCTACAATGAGCAGTTCTTC; cdr3_aa: CASSQTQSSYNEQFF
clone_size: many; j_call: TRBJ2-5; d_call: TRBD1; v_call: TRBV12-3/TRBV12-4; cdr3_nt: TGTGCCAGCAGTTTTGGACAGGGCCAAGAGACCCAGTACTTC; cdr3_aa: CASSFGQGQETQYF
clone_size: few; j_call: TRBJ2-7; d_call: -; v_call: TRBV20-1; cdr3_nt: TGCAGTGCTAGTTTGGGGCCCGCCTACGAGCAGTACTTC; cdr3_aa: CSASLGPAYEQYF
clone_size: few; j_call: TRBJ2-3; d_call: -; v_call: TRBV7-6; cdr3_nt: TGTGCCAGCAGCTCCTGGTCGGGAGATACGCAGTATTTT; cdr3_aa: CASSSWSGDTQYF
clone_size: few; j_call: TRBJ2-1; d_call: -; v_call: TRBV12-3/TRBV12-4; cdr3_nt: TGTGCCAGCAGTTTACAGTTCGATGAGCAGTTCTTC; cdr3_aa: CASSLQFDEQFF
clone_size: -; j_call: TRBJ1-1; d_call: -; v_call: TRBV7-9; cdr3_nt: TGTGCCAGCAGCCCATCGGACAGTGAAGCTTTCTTT; cdr3_aa: CASSPSDSEAFF
clone_size: few; j_call: TRBJ1-5; d_call: -; v_call: TRBV27; cdr3_nt: TGTGCCAGCAGCCCTGGAGGGACTAGCAATCAGCCCCAGCATTTT; cdr3_aa: CASSPGGTSNQPQHF
clone_size: -; j_call: TRBJ1-3; d_call: -; v_call: TRBV2; cdr3_nt: TGTGCCAGCCACATGGAGAACGCTGGAAACACCATATATTTT; cdr3_aa: CASHMENAGNTIYF
clone_size: few; j_call: TRBJ2-7; d_call: TRBD2; v_call: TRBV2; cdr3_nt: TGTGCCAGCACTACTAGCGGGAGGGCCTACGAGCAGTACTTC; cdr3_aa: CASTTSGRAYEQYF